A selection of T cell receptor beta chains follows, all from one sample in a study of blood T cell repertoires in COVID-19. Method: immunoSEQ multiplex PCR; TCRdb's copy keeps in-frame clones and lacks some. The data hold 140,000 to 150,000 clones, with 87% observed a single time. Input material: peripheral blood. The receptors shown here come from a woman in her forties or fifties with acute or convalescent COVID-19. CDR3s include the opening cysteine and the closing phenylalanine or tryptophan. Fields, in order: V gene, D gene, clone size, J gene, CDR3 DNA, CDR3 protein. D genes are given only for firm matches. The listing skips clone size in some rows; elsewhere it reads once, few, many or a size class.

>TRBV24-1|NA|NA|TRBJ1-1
TGTGCCACCCGTGGGCTCACTGAAGCTTTCTTT
CATRGLTEAFF
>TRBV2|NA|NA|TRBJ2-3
TGTGCCAGCAGTGATTCCACATCGGATACGCAGTATTTT
CASSDSTSDTQYF
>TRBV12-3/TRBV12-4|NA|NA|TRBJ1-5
TGTGCCAGCAGTCCCACCCAGGAGCCCCAGCATTTT
CASSPTQEPQHF
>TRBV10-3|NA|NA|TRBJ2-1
TGTGCCATCAGTGAGTCGATTGGGAGGGGGGCCTCCTACAATGAGCAGTTCTTC
CAISESIGRGASYNEQFF
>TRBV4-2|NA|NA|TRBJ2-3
TGTGCCAGCAGCCAGGAGGGAGATACGCAGTATTTT
CASSQEGDTQYF
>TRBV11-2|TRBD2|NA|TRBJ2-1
TGTGCCAGCAGCTTAGATTTACTAGCGGGGCCGAGCTCCTACAATGAGCAGTTCTTC
CASSLDLLAGPSSYNEQFF
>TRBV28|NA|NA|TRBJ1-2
TGTGCCAGCAGTCCCTTAAATAACAGGCGACATAACTATGGCTACACCTTC
CASSPLNNRRHNYGYTF
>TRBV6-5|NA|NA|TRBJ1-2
TGTGCCAGCAGTTACCGTGTGGACAGTGTCTATGGCTACACCTTC
CASSYRVDSVYGYTF
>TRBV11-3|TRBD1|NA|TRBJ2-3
TGTGCCAGCAGCTTAGGGTGGACAGGGGGCAACACAGATACGCAGTATTTT
CASSLGWTGGNTDTQYF
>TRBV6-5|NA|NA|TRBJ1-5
TGTGCCAGCAGCTGGGGGCATGAGAGCAATCAGCCCCAGCATTTT
CASSWGHESNQPQHF
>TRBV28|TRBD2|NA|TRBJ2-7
TGTGCCAGCAGTTCCTTGGGACTAGACTACGAGCAGTACTTC
CASSSLGLDYEQYF
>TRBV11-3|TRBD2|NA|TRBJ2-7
TGTGCCAGCAGCTCAGCGGGAGGGGACTCCTACGAGCAGTACTTC
CASSSAGGDSYEQYF
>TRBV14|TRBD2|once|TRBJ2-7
TGTGCCAGCAGCCAAGATGTGGGAGGGTATCCCTACGAGCAGTACTTC
CASSQDVGGYPYEQYF
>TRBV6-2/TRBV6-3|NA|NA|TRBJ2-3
TGTGCCAGCAGTTCATCGGGGGGCTCTGCAGATACGCAGTATTTT
CASSSSGGSADTQYF